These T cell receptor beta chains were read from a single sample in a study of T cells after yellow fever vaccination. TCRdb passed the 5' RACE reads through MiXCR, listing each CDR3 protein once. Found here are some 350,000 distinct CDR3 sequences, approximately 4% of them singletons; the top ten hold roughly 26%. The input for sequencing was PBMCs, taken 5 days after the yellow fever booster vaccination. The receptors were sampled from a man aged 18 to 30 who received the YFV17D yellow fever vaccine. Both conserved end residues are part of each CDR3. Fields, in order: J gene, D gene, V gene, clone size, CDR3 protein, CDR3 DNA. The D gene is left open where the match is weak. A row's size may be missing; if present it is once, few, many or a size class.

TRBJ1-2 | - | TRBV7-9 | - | CASSFPAGDYTF | TGTGCCAGCAGCTTCCCGGCTGGCGACTACACCTTC
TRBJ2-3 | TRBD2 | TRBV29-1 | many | CSDGTSGGADTQYF | TGCAGCGATGGGACTAGCGGGGGCGCAGATACGCAGTATTTT
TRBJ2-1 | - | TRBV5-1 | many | CASSQARRGTDNEQFF | TGCGCCAGCAGCCAGGCTAGGAGGGGTACAGACAATGAGCAGTTCTTC
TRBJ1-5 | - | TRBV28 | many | CASSLPLRDNQPQHF | TGTGCCAGCAGTTTACCCCTCAGGGATAATCAGCCCCAGCATTTT
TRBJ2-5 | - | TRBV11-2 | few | CASSPGTGVRETQYF | TGTGCCAGCAGCCCCGGGACGGGCGTGCGGGAGACCCAGTACTTC
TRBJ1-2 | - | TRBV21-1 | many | CARSFYGYTF | TGTGCCAGGTCGTTCTATGGCTACACCTTC
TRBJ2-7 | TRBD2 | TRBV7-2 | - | CASSLAGGLATNYEQYF | TGTGCCAGCAGCTTAGCAGGGGGACTAGCGACAAACTACGAGCAGTACTTC
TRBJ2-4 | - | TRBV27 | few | CASSLWVGDQNIQYF | TGTGCCAGCAGTTTGTGGGTGGGGGACCAAAACATTCAGTACTTC
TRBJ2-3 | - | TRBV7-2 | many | CASSRRGNTDTQYF | TGTGCCAGCAGCCGAAGGGGAAACACAGATACGCAGTATTTT
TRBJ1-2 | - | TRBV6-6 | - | CASSYGPGIKLYGYTF | TGTGCCAGCAGTTACGGTCCCGGGATTAAACTTTATGGCTACACCTTC
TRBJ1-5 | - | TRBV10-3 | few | CAISEGSAQHF | TGTGCCATCAGTGAAGGGTCAGCCCAGCATTTT
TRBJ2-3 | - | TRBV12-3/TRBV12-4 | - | CASRSVDTQYF | TGTGCCAGCAGGAGCGTGGATACGCAGTATTTT
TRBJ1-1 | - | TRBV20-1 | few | CSATTDMNTEAFF | TGCAGTGCCACGACAGATATGAACACTGAAGCTTTCTTT
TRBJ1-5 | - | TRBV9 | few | CASSEDGPNQPQHF | TGTGCCAGCAGCGAGGACGGACCCAATCAGCCCCAGCATTTT
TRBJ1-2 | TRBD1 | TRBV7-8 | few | CASSLEAGGGYGYTF | TGTGCCAGCAGCTTAGAGGCAGGGGGAGGCTATGGCTACACCTTC
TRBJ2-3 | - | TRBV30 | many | CAWSVPTAQYF | TGTGCCTGGAGTGTCCCTACGGCGCAGTATTTT
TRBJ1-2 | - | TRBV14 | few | CASSPASNYGYTF | TGTGCCAGCAGTCCAGCATCTAACTATGGCTACACCTTC
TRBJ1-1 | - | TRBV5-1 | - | CASSLAKLNTEAFF | TGCGCCAGCAGCTTGGCCAAGCTAAACACTGAAGCTTTCTTT
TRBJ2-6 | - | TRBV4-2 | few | CASSQEVSGFSGANVLTF | TGTGCCAGCAGCCAAGAGGTCAGCGGGTTCAGTGGGGCCAACGTCCTGACTTTC